This T cell receptor beta chain was obtained from a study of T cells and copy number aberrations in small-cell lung cancer. The CDR3 consists of 17 residues. The germline CDR1 and CDR2 sequences are GTSNPN and SVGIG (reference sequence). J was trimmed by 0 bases and V by 2 bases; bases with no gene match: 13. The table came from immunoSEQ multiplex PCR; TCRdb's copy has only in-frame clones and leaves some out. The sample records 6,000 to 7,500 clones, approximately 85% being singletons. The TCR sequence derives from a woman aged 45 to 65 with small cell lung cancer. The chain joins TRBV30 to TRBJ2-7; 7 bases match TRBD1. Input material: normal tissue next to the tumor. CDR3 sequence reads: CAWSPHIGRGNSYEQYF. The CDR3 nucleotides are TGTGCCTGGAGTCCCCATATAGGCAGGGGGAACTCCTACGAGCAGTACTTC. Together with reference TRBV30 and TRBJ2-7, the CDR3 gives the full variable domain: SQTIHQWPATLVQPVGSPLSLECTVEGTSNPNLYWYRQAAGRGLQLLFYSVGIGQISSEVPQNLSASRPQDRQFILSSKKLLLSDSGFYLCAWSPHIGRGNSYEQYFGPGTRLTVT.